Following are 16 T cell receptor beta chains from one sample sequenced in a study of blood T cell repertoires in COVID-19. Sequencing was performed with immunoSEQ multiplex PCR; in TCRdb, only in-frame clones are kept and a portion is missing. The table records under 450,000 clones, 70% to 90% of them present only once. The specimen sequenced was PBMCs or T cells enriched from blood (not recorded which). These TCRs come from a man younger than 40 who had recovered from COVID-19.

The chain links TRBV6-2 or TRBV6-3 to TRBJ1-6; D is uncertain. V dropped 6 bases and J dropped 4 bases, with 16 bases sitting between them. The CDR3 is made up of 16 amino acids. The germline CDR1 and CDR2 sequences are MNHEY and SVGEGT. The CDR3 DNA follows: TGTGCCAGCAGCCGTACTGATCCACCTTATAATTCACCCCTCCACTTT. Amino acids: CASSRTDPPYNSPLHF.

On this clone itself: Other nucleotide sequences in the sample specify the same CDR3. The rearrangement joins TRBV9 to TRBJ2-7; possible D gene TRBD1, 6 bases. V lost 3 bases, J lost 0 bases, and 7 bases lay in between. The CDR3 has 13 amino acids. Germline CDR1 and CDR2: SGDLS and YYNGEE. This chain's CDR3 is CASSAGDSYEQYF. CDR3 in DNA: TGTGCCAGCAGCGCAGGGGACTCCTACGAGCAGTACTTC. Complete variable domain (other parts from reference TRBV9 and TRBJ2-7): DSGVTQTPKHLITATGQRVTLRCSPRSGDLSVYWYQQSLDQGLQFLIQYYNGEERAKGNILERFSAQQFPDLHSELNLSSLELGDSALYFCASSAGDSYEQYFGPGTRLTVT.

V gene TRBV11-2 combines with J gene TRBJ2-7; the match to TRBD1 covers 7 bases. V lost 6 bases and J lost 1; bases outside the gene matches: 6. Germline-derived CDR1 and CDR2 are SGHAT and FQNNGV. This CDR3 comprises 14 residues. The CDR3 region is CASRSDRASYEQYF. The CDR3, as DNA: TGTGCCAGCAGGAGCGACAGGGCTTCCTACGAGCAGTACTTC. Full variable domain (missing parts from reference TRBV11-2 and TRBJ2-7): EAGVAQSPRYKIIEKRQSVAFWCNPISGHATLYWYQQILGQGPKLLIQFQNNGVVDDSQLPKDRFSAERLKGVDSTLKIQPAKLEDSAVYLCASRSDRASYEQYFGPGTRLTVT.

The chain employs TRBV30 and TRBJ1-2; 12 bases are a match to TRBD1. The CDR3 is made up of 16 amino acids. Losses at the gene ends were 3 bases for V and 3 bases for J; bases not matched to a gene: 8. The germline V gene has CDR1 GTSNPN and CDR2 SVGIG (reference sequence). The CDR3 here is CAWSLRDRGRDYGYTF. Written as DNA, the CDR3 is TGTGCCTGGAGCCTCCGGGACAGGGGGCGCGACTATGGCTACACCTTC.

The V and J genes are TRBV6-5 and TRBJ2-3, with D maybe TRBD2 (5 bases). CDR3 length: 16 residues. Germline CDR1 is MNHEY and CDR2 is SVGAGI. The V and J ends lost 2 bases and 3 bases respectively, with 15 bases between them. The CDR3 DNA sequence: TGTGCCAGCAGTTACCGGTCCGGGGTGGATACAGATACGCAGTATTTT. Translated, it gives CASSYRSGVDTDTQYF.

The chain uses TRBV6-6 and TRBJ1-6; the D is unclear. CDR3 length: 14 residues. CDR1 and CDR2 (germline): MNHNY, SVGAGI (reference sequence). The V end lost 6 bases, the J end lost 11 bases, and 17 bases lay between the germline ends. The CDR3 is CASSQTAYEAPLHF. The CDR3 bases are TGTGCCAGCAGCCAAACGGCTTATGAGGCACCCCTCCACTTT.

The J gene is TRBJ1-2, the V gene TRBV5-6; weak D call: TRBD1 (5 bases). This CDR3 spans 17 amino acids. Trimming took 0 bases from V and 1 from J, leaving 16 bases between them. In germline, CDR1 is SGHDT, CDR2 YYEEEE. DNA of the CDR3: TGTGCCAGCAGCTTGGTTCGGAGGGGCTGGAGTAACTATGGCTACACCTTC. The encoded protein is CASSLVRRGWSNYGYTF.

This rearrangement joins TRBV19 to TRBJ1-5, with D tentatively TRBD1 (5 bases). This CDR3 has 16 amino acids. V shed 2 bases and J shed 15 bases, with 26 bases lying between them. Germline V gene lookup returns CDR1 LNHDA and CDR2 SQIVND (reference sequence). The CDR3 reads CASSIKVGGSAAPGHF. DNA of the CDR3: TGTGCCAGTAGTATAAAGGTGGGGGGGTCTGCAGCCCCAGGGCATTTT.

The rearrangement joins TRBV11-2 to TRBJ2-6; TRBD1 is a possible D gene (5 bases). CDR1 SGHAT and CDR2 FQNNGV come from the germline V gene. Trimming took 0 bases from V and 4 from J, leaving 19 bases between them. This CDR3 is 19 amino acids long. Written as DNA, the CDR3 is TGTGCCAGCAGCTTAGATTTTTGGGGCGCAAGGCTCGGGGCCAACGTCCTGACTTTC. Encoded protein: CASSLDFWGARLGANVLTF.

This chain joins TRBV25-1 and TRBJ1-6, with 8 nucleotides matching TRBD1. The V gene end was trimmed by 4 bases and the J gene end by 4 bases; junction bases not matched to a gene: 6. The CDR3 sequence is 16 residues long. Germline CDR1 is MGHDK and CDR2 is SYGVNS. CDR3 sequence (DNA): TGTGCCAGCAGTGCGCCCGGGACAGGATATAATTCACCCCTCCACTTT. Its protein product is CASSAPGTGYNSPLHF.

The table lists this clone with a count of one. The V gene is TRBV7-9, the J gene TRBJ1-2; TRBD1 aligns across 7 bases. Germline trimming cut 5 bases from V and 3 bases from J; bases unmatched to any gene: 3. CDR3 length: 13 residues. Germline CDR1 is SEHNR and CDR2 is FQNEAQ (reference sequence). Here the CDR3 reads CASSATGDYGYTF. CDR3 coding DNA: TGTGCCAGCAGCGCTACAGGGGACTATGGCTACACCTTC.

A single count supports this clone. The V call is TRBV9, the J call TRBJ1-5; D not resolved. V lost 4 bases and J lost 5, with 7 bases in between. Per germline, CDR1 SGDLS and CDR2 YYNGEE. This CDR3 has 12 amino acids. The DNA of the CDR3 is TGTGCCAGCAGCAGAGGAGATCAGCCCCAGCATTTT. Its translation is CASSRGDQPQHF.

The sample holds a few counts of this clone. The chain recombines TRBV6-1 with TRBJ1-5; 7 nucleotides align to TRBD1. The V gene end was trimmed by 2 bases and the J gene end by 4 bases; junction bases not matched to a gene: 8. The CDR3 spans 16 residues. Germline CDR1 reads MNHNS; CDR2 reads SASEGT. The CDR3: CASSESGTGANQPQHF. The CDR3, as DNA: TGTGCCAGCAGTGAATCGGGCACAGGGGCTAATCAGCCCCAGCATTTT.

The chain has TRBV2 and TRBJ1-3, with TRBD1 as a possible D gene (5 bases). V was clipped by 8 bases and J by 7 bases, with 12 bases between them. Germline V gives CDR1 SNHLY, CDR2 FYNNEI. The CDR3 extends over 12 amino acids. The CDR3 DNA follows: TGTGCCAGCGGTGGGGGGGTGAACACCATATATTTT. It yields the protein CASGGGVNTIYF. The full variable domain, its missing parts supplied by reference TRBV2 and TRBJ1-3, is EPEVTQTPSHQVTQMGQEVILRCVPISNHLYFYWYRQILGQKVEFLVSFYNNEISEKSEIFDDQFSVERPDGSNFTLKIRSTKLEDSAMYFCASGGGVNTIYFGEGSWLTVV.

CDR3 in DNA: TGTGCCAGCAGCTACGGGTCCACAGATACGCAGTATTTT. Residues: CASSYGSTDTQYF. The chain carries TRBV7-3 and TRBJ2-3; D is uncertain. CDR1 and CDR2 from the germline V gene are SGHTA and FQGTGA. With 4 bases removed from V and 2 bases from J, the gap between germline ends came to 7 bases. This CDR3 comprises 13 residues.

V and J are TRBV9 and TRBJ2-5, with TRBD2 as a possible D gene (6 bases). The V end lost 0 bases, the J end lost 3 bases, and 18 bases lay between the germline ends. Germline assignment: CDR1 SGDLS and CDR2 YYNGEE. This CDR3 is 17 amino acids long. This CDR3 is CASSVAASANLKETQYF. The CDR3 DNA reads TGTGCCAGCAGCGTAGCAGCTAGCGCAAACCTCAAAGAGACCCAGTACTTC.